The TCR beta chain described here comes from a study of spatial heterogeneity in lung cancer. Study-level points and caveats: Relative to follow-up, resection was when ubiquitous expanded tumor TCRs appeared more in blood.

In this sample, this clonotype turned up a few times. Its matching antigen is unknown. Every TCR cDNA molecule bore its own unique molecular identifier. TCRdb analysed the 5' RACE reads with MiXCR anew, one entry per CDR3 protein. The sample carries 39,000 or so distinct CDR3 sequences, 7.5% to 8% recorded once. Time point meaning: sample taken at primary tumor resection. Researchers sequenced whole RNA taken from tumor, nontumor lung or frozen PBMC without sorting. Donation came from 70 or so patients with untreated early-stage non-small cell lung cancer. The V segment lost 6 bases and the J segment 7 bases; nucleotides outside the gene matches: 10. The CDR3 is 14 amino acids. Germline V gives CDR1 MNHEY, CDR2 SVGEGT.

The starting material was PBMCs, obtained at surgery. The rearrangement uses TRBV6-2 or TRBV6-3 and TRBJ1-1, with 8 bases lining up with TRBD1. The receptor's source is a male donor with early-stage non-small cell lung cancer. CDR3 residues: CASRSQGGGIEAFF. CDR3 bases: TGTGCCAGCAGATCACAGGGGGGGGGAATTGAAGCTTTCTTT.